The 24 T cell receptor beta chains in this list originate from one sample, sequenced in a study of cytomegalovirus exposure and HLA in healthy donors. Primers included in the PCR were 60 Vbeta and 13 Jbeta primers. Libraries were prepared by immunoSEQ multiplex PCR; TCRdb keeps only in-frame clonotypes and omits some of them. The top ten clones hold around 1.5% of a sample with around 170,000 clones, about three quarters of them seen once. Sequencing was done on a sample of PBMCs. All receptors come from a man younger than 35 in good health and CMV-seronegative.

The chain is built from TRBV28 and TRBJ1-4, with D uncertain. Between the trimmed V and J ends, which lost 7 bases and 1 base, there was a span of 19 bases. In germline, CDR1 is MDHEN, CDR2 SYDVKM. This CDR3 comprises 17 residues. CDR3 coding DNA: TGTGCCAGCACCGAGCCCGGAGAAATAGGAACTAATGAAAAACTGTTTTTT. Protein: CASTEPGEIGTNEKLFF.

V and J are TRBV7-6 and TRBJ2-7; 7 bases line up with TRBD1. The ends lost 5 bases at V and 6 bases at J; junction bases unmatched: 1. Germline V gene data show CDR1 as SGHVS and CDR2 as FNYEAQ. The CDR3 runs 11 residues. CDR3 residues: CASSAGGEQYF. CDR3 coding DNA: TGTGCCAGCAGCGCAGGGGGCGAGCAGTACTTC. The full variable domain, with the rest looked up from reference TRBV7-6 and TRBJ2-7, is GAGVSQSPRYKVTKRGQDVALRCDPISGHVSLYWYRQALGQGPEFLTYFNYEAQQDKSGLPNDRFSAERPEGSISTLTIQRTEQRDSAMYRCASSAGGEQYFGPGTRLTVT.

The J gene is TRBJ1-3, the V gene TRBV28; no clear D. The CDR3 is 13 amino acids. V dropped 4 bases and J dropped 2 bases, with 6 bases sitting between them. Germline-derived CDR1 and CDR2 are MDHEN and SYDVKM. The CDR3 sequence: CASSSDTGNTIYF. The CDR3 DNA follows: TGTGCCAGCAGTTCCGACACTGGAAACACCATATATTTT.

This chain connects TRBV6-1 to TRBJ2-7, with TRBD1 matching 7 bases. Germline V gives CDR1 MNHNS, CDR2 SASEGT. This CDR3 spans 13 amino acids. Germline trimming cut 2 bases from V and 6 bases from J; bases unmatched to any gene: 4. The CDR3 sequence is CASSELGGSEQYF. The CDR3 bases are TGTGCCAGCAGTGAACTAGGGGGCAGCGAGCAGTACTTC.

This clone was counted only a few times. The genes are TRBV10-2 and TRBJ2-7, with 8 bases matching TRBD1. This CDR3 contains 15 residues. V was pared by 3 bases and J by 4 bases, with 8 bases of the junction left unmatched. Germline CDR1 is WSHSY and CDR2 is SAAADI. The DNA of the CDR3 is TGCGCCAGCAGTGACCCGCGACAGGGGTATTACGAGCAGTACTTC. Amino acid sequence: CASSDPRQGYYEQYF.

V and J are TRBV5-1 and TRBJ2-1, with TRBD2 matching over 7 bases. Germline V gene sequence: CDR1 SGHRS, CDR2 YFSETQ. The CDR3 contains 15 residues. V was clipped by 0 bases and J by 9 bases; unmatched bases: 9. The CDR3 protein is CASSLVPSGLGEQFF. The CDR3 nucleotides are TGCGCCAGCAGCTTGGTGCCTAGCGGCCTTGGTGAGCAGTTCTTC.

This clone was found a few times. V is TRBV6-5 and J is TRBJ2-1; a weak D match, TRBD2 (6 bases). Deletions cut 8 bases from V and 5 bases from J, with 19 bases between. Germline V gene lookup returns CDR1 MNHEY and CDR2 SVGAGI. The CDR3 runs to 15 residues. CDR3 DNA: TGTGCCAGCTCCGGTCTGCTAGCGAAAAACAATGAGCAGTTCTTC. Amino acid sequence: CASSGLLAKNNEQFF.

This clone was recorded only once. The chain links TRBV5-4 to TRBJ2-5, with D possibly TRBD1 on 5 matching bases. This CDR3 has 14 amino acids. The germline gives CDR1 SGHNT, CDR2 YYREEE (reference sequence). V was clipped by 0 bases and J by 5 bases, with 11 bases between them. The CDR3 protein is CASSLVGPGETQYF. The CDR3, as DNA: TGTGCCAGCAGCTTGGTGGGGCCGGGCGAGACCCAGTACTTC.

The J gene is TRBJ1-2, the V gene TRBV27; 7 positions match TRBD1. J gave up 4 bases and V 5 bases, and 10 bases lay outside the gene matches. Germline CDR1 MNHEY, CDR2 SMNVEV (reference sequence). The CDR3 loop spans 15 amino acids. In nucleotides, the CDR3 is TGTGCCAGCAGTCCAAAAACAGGGGACCGCTATGGCTACACCTTC. Protein sequence: CASSPKTGDRYGYTF.

The sample holds a few counts of this clone. The V gene is TRBV4-2, the J gene TRBJ2-3; D is uncertain. Per the germline V gene, CDR1 is LGHNA and CDR2 is YNFKEQ. This CDR3 comprises 13 residues. Trimming stripped 4 bases from V and 5 bases from J, with 10 bases between. Here the CDR3 DNA reads TGTGCCAGCAGCCGTCCGACTGGAGATACGCAGTATTTT. This codes for CASSRPTGDTQYF.

This chain joins TRBV28 and TRBJ1-5, with TRBD1 identical over 8 bases. CDR3 length: 14 residues. V was clipped by 11 bases and J by 4 bases; unmatched bases: 10. Germline-derived CDR1 and CDR2 are MDHEN and SYDVKM. CDR3 loop: CAETQDRGNQPQHF. DNA of the CDR3: TGTGCCGAAACCCAAGACAGGGGAAATCAGCCCCAGCATTTT.

The chain links TRBV10-3 to TRBJ2-4; 8 bases line up with TRBD1. Trimming removed 0 bases from V and 0 bases from J; junction bases left unmatched: 13. CDR1 and CDR2 from the germline V gene are ENHRY and SYGVKD. The CDR3 has 20 residues. The CDR3: CAISESAGGSSGLAKNIQYF. Here the CDR3 DNA reads TGTGCCATCAGTGAGTCGGCAGGGGGCAGTTCGGGTCTAGCCAAAAACATTCAGTACTTC.

The chain is built from TRBV5-4 and TRBJ2-2; TRBD1 is a possible D gene (5 bases). Germline CDR1 reads SGHNT; CDR2 reads YYREEE (reference sequence). Trimming shortened V by 3 bases and J by 0 bases, and 12 bases separated the two germline ends. The CDR3 sequence is 16 residues long. The CDR3 DNA follows: TGTGCCAGCAGCTCAGGACAACAAGCGAACACCGGGGAGCTGTTTTTT. This codes for CASSSGQQANTGELFF.

The chain joins TRBV14 to TRBJ1-4; TRBD1 aligns across 11 bases. The V and J ends lost 4 bases and 5 bases, in that order; junction bases with no gene match: 6. Looked up from germline, CDR1 is SGHDN and CDR2 is FVKESK. The CDR3 totals 16 residues. Written as DNA, the CDR3 is TGTGCCAGCAGCCTTCGACGGGACAGGGGGAATGAAAAACTGTTTTTT. It encodes CASSLRRDRGNEKLFF.

The chain is built from TRBV9 and TRBJ2-2, with D possibly matching TRBD1 (5 bases). The CDR3 length is 12 residues. The V end was cut by 5 bases, the J end by 6 bases, with 8 bases between. CDR1 SGDLS and CDR2 YYNGEE come from the germline V gene. CDR3 sequence (DNA): TGTGCCAGCAGAGCAGGGTCCGGGGAGCTGTTTTTT. Translated: CASRAGSGELFF. Full variable domain (outside the CDR3, taken from reference TRBV9 and TRBJ2-2): DSGVTQTPKHLITATGQRVTLRCSPRSGDLSVYWYQQSLDQGLQFLIQYYNGEERAKGNILERFSAQQFPDLHSELNLSSLELGDSALYFCASRAGSGELFFGEGSRLTVL.

CDR3 in amino acids: CASGQAPSYEQYF. The DNA for the CDR3 is TGTGCCAGCGGACAGGCTCCTTCCTACGAGCAGTACTTC. This sequence joins TRBV6-1 and TRBJ2-7; 7 nucleotides agree with TRBD1. The V segment lost 8 bases and the J segment 1 base; nucleotides outside the gene matches: 5. CDR3 length equals 13 residues. Germline CDR1 and CDR2: MNHNS and SASEGT.

The chain has TRBV5-1 and TRBJ2-1; the match to TRBD2 covers 14 bases. The V gene end was trimmed by 4 bases and the J gene end by 7 bases; junction bases not matched to a gene: 4. This CDR3 region has 15 residues. Germline V gene sequence: CDR1 SGHRS, CDR2 YFSETQ. The CDR3, as DNA: TGCGCCAGCAGCCCGGGACTAGCGGGAGCAAATGAGCAGTTCTTC. Amino acids: CASSPGLAGANEQFF.

The chain is built from TRBV27 and TRBJ1-1; TRBD1 aligns across 9 bases. Germline CDR1 is MNHEY and CDR2 is SMNVEV (reference sequence). This CDR3 has 14 residues. J gave up 7 bases and V 5 bases, and 8 bases lay outside the gene matches. CDR3 amino acids: CASSPWTGAGEAFF. The CDR3 nucleotides read TGTGCCAGCAGTCCTTGGACAGGGGCGGGTGAAGCTTTCTTT.

The chain joins TRBV4-1 to TRBJ2-7; TRBD1 might be the D (5 bases). This CDR3 comprises 17 residues. V lost 4 bases and J lost 0, with 19 bases in between. Germline CDR1 MGHRA, CDR2 YSYEKL. CDR3 sequence reads: CASSPPSGTGFSYEQYF. DNA of the CDR3: TGCGCCAGCAGCCCCCCATCCGGAACAGGATTCTCCTACGAGCAGTACTTC.

The chain has TRBV5-1 and TRBJ2-5; maybe TRBD2 (6 bases). Between the trimmed V and J ends, which lost 4 bases and 11 bases, there was a span of 21 bases. The CDR3 is made up of 14 amino acids. Germline V lookup: CDR1 SGHRS, CDR2 YFSETQ. The CDR3 bases are TGCGCCAGCAGCCCTGGGACTGCCACCGGGATGCAGTACTTC. Translating it yields CASSPGTATGMQYF.

Turning to this clone: The junction differs from germline at one of its ends, possibly a read error. The chain carries TRBV20-1 and TRBJ1-2; D remains ambiguous. CDR1 is DFQATT, CDR2 SNEGSKA, per germline (reference sequence). The CDR3 totals 11 residues. Here the CDR3 reads CSARNPSGVHF. DNA of the CDR3: TGCAGTGCTCGGAATCCCAGCGGAGTACACTTC.

This chain connects TRBV7-6 to TRBJ1-1, with TRBD1 as a possible D gene (5 bases). Germline CDR1 and CDR2: SGHVS and FNYEAQ. The ends were cut back, 2 bases at V and 3 bases at J, with 13 bases in the middle. The CDR3 has 15 amino acids. This CDR3 is CASSLSPGKDTEAFF. The CDR3 DNA is TGTGCCAGCAGCTTATCGCCAGGGAAGGACACTGAAGCTTTCTTT.

The chain joins TRBV19 to TRBJ1-2; 11 bases align to TRBD1. In germline, CDR1 is LNHDA, CDR2 SQIVND (reference sequence). The length of the CDR3 is 15 residues. The junction had 5 bases not matched to a gene; V was cut back by 6 bases and J by 2 bases. CDR3 nucleotides: TGTGCCAGTAGCTCGGGACAGGGGGGGAACTATGGCTACACCTTC. Amino acids: CASSSGQGGNYGYTF. The full variable domain, completed using reference TRBV19 and TRBJ1-2, is DGGITQSPKYLFRKEGQNVTLSCEQNLNHDAMYWYRQDPGQGLRLIYYSQIVNDFQKGDIAEGYSVSREKKESFPLTVTSAQKNPTAFYLCASSSGQGGNYGYTFGSGTRLTVV.

This clone was observed a single time. This chain links TRBV5-4 with TRBJ2-1, with 9 bases lining up with TRBD2. There are 15 residues in the CDR3. The V and J ends lost 9 bases and 7 bases, in that order; junction bases with no gene match: 14. Germline CDR1 SGHNT, CDR2 YYREEE (reference sequence). The chain's CDR3 is CATGRREGPRNEQFF. The CDR3 nucleotides are TGTGCCACGGGGCGGCGGGAGGGCCCTCGGAATGAGCAGTTCTTC.